This T cell receptor beta chain was profiled in a study of CD8 T cells in Susac syndrome. The germline V gene has CDR1 SGHTA and CDR2 FQGNSA. V shed 8 bases and J shed 9 bases, with 11 bases lying between them. The CDR3 consists of 11 residues. Each Susac syndrome patient had definite or probable disease by recently defined criteria. Both CD4+ and CD8+ T cells were negatively isolated, and TEMRA cells underwent FACS enrichment. It was with random hexamers that about 0.45 to 1 ug RNA was reverse transcribed. The authors amplified TCR beta CDR3 across 54 Vbeta and 13 Jbeta using immunoSEQ multiplex PCR. In TCRdb, the immunoSEQ multiplex PCR reads were re-called with MiXCR into one record per CDR3 protein. The table includes some 190,000 distinct CDR3 sequences, about 94% detected once.

Sequenced sample: CD4+ T cells from PBMCs. The sequence was collected from a human donor with Susac syndrome. The chain combines TRBV7-2 with TRBJ1-5; D gene ambiguous. The CDR3 is CASSDGWPQHF. For the CDR3, the DNA is TGTGCCAGCTCCGACGGATGGCCCCAGCATTTT.